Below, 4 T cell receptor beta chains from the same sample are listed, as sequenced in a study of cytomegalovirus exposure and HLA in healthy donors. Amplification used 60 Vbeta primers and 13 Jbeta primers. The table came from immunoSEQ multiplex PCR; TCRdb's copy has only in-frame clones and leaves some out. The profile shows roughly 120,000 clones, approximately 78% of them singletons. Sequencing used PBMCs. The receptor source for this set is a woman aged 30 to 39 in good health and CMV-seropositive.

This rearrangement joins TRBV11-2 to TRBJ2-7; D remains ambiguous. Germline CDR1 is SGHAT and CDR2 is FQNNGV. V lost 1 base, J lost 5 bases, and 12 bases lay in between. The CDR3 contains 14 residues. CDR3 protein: CASSLVVQANEQYF. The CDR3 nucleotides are TGTGCCAGCAGCTTAGTTGTTCAAGCGAACGAGCAGTACTTC.

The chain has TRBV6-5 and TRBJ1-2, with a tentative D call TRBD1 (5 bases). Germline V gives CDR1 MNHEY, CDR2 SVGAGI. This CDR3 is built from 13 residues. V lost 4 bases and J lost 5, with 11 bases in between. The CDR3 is CASSSRGRYGYTF. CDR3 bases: TGTGCCAGCAGTTCTCGGGGGAGGTATGGCTACACCTTC.

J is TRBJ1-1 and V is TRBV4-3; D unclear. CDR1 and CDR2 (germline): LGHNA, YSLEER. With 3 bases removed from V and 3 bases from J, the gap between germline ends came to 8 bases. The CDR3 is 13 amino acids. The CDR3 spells CASSHSPDTEAFF. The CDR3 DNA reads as TGCGCCAGCAGCCACTCTCCGGACACTGAAGCTTTCTTT.

The CDR3: CASSIGPGGTDTQYF. The DNA of the CDR3 is TGTGCCAGTAGTATAGGGCCAGGGGGCACAGATACGCAGTATTTT. The V call is TRBV19, the J call TRBJ2-3, with D perhaps TRBD1 (6 bases). The CDR3 totals 15 residues. V was clipped by 1 base and J by 1 base, with 9 bases between them. Germline V CDR1 and CDR2: LNHDA, SQIVND (reference sequence).